The clone carrying this T cell receptor (beta chain) was recorded a few times. The target antigen is unknown. This sample was included in a study of tumor-infiltrating lymphocytes in glioblastoma multiforme. Study-wide findings and caveats: Detected clone frequencies may not reflect cell counts, being RNA-based.

Multiple V-beta primers and a C-beta primer amplified TCRB from RNA. MiXCR, applied by TCRdb to the multiplex PCR reads, yields one record per CDR3 protein. The sample has 12,000 or so distinct CDR3 sequences, 66% seen once; the top ten hold approximately 30%. The receptor's source is a male donor with glioblastoma. The specimen sequenced was brain tumor tissue.

The CDR3 spells CSVGRLGLAGMNEQFF. DNA of the CDR3: TGCAGTGTTGGTCGACTGGGACTAGCGGGAATGAATGAGCAGTTCTTC. This chain links TRBV20-1 with TRBJ2-1; 13 bases align to TRBD2. V shed 7 bases, J shed 7 bases, and the junction held 13 bases outside the gene matches. The CDR3 spans 16 residues. Germline V gives CDR1 DFQATT, CDR2 SNEGSKA (reference sequence).